This is a list of T cell receptor beta chains from one sample in a study of shared clonotypes between healthy human individuals. Clones were read by immunoSEQ multiplex PCR, and TCRdb kept only the in-frame ones, dropping some. The data contain 2 million to 2.5 million clones, just under 95% of them seen just once; the ten biggest clones take up 0.37%. The source material was naive CD4+ T cells from PBMCs. The receptor set was obtained from a man aged 18 to 30 in good health. Some clones in this sample may be carry-over from other donors' samples. The CDR3 runs from the conserved cysteine through the conserved F or W. D genes are given only for firm matches. A row's size may be missing; if present it is once, few, many or a size class.

J gene | CDR3 length | clone size | V gene | D gene | CDR3 protein | CDR3 DNA
TRBJ2-7 | 15 | once | TRBV7-2 | . | CASSLEPGASYEQYF | TGTGCCAGCAGCTTAGAACCGGGGGCTAGCTACGAGCAGTACTTC
TRBJ1-2 | 14 | . | TRBV7-8 | . | CASSVRDGNYGYTF | TGTGCCAGCAGCGTCCGGGACGGGAACTATGGCTACACCTTC
TRBJ2-5 | 13 | . | TRBV30 | TRBD2 | CAWTLLAGETQYF | TGTGCCTGGACCCTACTAGCGGGAGAGACCCAGTACTTC
TRBJ1-1 | 15 | . | TRBV7-2 | . | CASMRAGVTGTEAFF | TGTGCCAGCATGAGGGCAGGGGTTACGGGCACTGAAGCTTTCTTT
TRBJ2-7 | 17 | . | TRBV5-5 | TRBD2 | CASSLALGLAGSYEQYF | TGTGCCAGCAGCTTGGCGTTGGGACTAGCGGGATCCTACGAGCAGTACTTC
TRBJ2-3 | 13 | . | TRBV6-1 | . | CASTTSATDTQYF | TGTGCCAGCACAACTAGTGCGACAGATACGCAGTATTTT
TRBJ2-7 | 14 | . | TRBV5-5 | . | CASSLMETRNEQYF | TGTGCCAGCAGCTTGATGGAAACCCGGAATGAGCAGTACTTC
TRBJ2-7 | 15 | once | TRBV9 | TRBD2 | CASSVAGTNFYEQYF | TGTGCCAGCAGCGTAGCGGGGACTAACTTCTACGAGCAGTACTTC
TRBJ2-1 | 15 | few | TRBV7-3 | TRBD2 | CASSLSGSSYNEQFF | TGTGCCAGCAGCTTAAGCGGGAGCTCCTACAATGAGCAGTTCTTC
TRBJ1-5 | 13 | . | TRBV5-1 | . | CASSSSADQPQHF | TGCGCCAGCAGCTCATCCGCCGATCAGCCCCAGCATTTT
TRBJ2-7 | 15 | . | TRBV28 | TRBD2 | CASSLVREGPYEQYF | TGTGCCAGCAGTTTAGTCCGGGAGGGACCCTACGAGCAGTACTTC
TRBJ2-2 | 14 | . | TRBV18 | . | CASSLDRNTGELFF | TGTGCCAGCTCACTAGACCGGAACACCGGGGAGCTGTTTTTT
TRBJ2-7 | 16 | . | TRBV5-6 | . | CASSSVPGVSGYEQYF | TGTGCCAGCAGCTCCGTCCCGGGGGTTAGCGGCTACGAGCAGTACTTC
TRBJ1-1 | 13 | once | TRBV4-3 | . | CASSQGKGWQAFF | TGCGCCAGCAGCCAAGGGAAGGGGTGGCAAGCTTTCTTT
TRBJ2-1 | 15 | . | TRBV28 | . | CASSSPSSGYNEQFF | TGTGCCAGCAGTTCCCCCTCAAGCGGCTACAATGAGCAGTTCTTC
TRBJ1-2 | 14 | . | TRBV25-1 | . | CASSYGRVTFGYTF | TGTGCCAGCAGTTATGGCAGGGTGACATTTGGCTACACCTTC
TRBJ2-1 | 15 | . | TRBV28 | . | CASSLLRGGNNEQFF | TGTGCCAGCAGTTTACTAAGGGGCGGGAACAATGAGCAGTTCTTC
TRBJ1-5 | 13 | . | TRBV19 | . | CASSPLSYQPQHF | TGTGCCAGTAGTCCCCTTTCTTATCAGCCCCAGCATTTT
TRBJ2-1 | 17 | . | TRBV4-3 | . | CASSQDRGGTSYNEQFF | TGCGCCAGCAGCCAAGATCGGGGCGGGACCTCCTACAATGAGCAGTTCTTC
TRBJ1-2 | 13 | . | TRBV28 | . | CASRPRDNYGYTF | TGTGCCAGCAGACCCCGGGACAACTATGGCTACACCTTC
TRBJ1-1 | 14 | . | TRBV6-1 | TRBD1 | CASSENIPTGRAFF | TGTGCCAGCAGCGAGAACATACCGACAGGGAGGGCTTTCTTT
TRBJ2-7 | 16 | few | TRBV5-5 | TRBD1 | CASSPAAPGGSYEQYF | TGTGCCAGCAGCCCCGCTGCACCAGGGGGTTCCTACGAGCAGTACTTC
TRBJ2-5 | 19 | . | TRBV7-6 | TRBD2 | CASSHRSGLAGSSQETQYF | TGTGCCAGCAGCCACCGTTCGGGACTAGCGGGGTCGAGCCAAGAGACCCAGTACTTC
TRBJ1-2 | 15 | . | TRBV28 | . | CASTRGTTGNYGYTF | TGTGCCAGCACTAGAGGTACAACAGGGAACTATGGCTACACCTTC
TRBJ2-2 | 14 | once | TRBV7-2 | . | CASSLSVASAELFF | TGTGCCAGCAGCTTATCCGTTGCTAGCGCGGAGCTGTTTTTT
TRBJ2-3 | 13 | . | TRBV6-4 | . | CASRDLATDTQYF | TGTGCCAGCAGAGACCTAGCGACAGATACGCAGTATTTT
TRBJ2-1 | 15 | once | TRBV4-2 | . | CASSPVYGGGNEQFF | TGTGCCAGCAGCCCAGTGTATGGTGGTGGAAATGAGCAGTTCTTC
TRBJ2-7 | 16 | . | TRBV11-2 | TRBD2 | CASSPRGSGLRGEQYF | TGTGCCAGCAGCCCCCGGGGTAGCGGGCTCCGGGGAGAGCAGTACTTC
TRBJ2-1 | 16 | . | TRBV11-2 | . | CASSLGAALSYNEQFF | TGTGCCAGCAGCTTAGGAGCGGCCCTCTCCTACAATGAGCAGTTCTTC
TRBJ2-2 | 15 | . | TRBV6-1 | TRBD1 | CANQRTGTNTGELFF | TGTGCCAACCAAAGGACAGGGACGAACACCGGGGAGCTGTTTTTT
TRBJ2-2 | 15 | . | TRBV29-1 | . | CSSSAGQGGVGELFF | TGCAGTAGCTCGGCTGGTCAGGGAGGAGTAGGGGAGCTGTTTTTT
TRBJ2-5 | 14 | . | TRBV10-3 | . | CAISPASDKETQYF | TGTGCCATCAGTCCCGCGTCGGATAAAGAGACCCAGTACTTC
TRBJ2-5 | 16 | . | TRBV5-1 | . | CASSLFSSGHLGAQYF | TGCGCCAGCAGCTTGTTTAGTAGCGGACACCTCGGGGCCCAGTACTTC
TRBJ2-1 | 16 | . | TRBV28 | . | CASTRRARMWMYEQFF | TGTGCCAGCACACGGAGGGCGAGGATGTGGATGTATGAGCAGTTCTTC
TRBJ2-3 | 17 | . | TRBV4-2 | . | CASSPMADRLSGDTQYF | TGTGCCAGCAGCCCCATGGCGGATAGGTTATCCGGGGATACGCAGTATTTT
TRBJ2-6 | 15 | . | TRBV6-1 | . | CASSAGFPGANVLTF | TGTGCCAGCAGCGCAGGGTTTCCTGGGGCCAACGTCCTGACTTTC
TRBJ2-1 | 14 | . | TRBV5-1 | . | CASSPSSGSNEQFF | TGCGCCAGCAGCCCCAGTAGCGGAAGCAATGAGCAGTTCTTC
TRBJ1-5 | 15 | . | TRBV18 | . | CASSPQGSSNQPQHF | TGTGCCAGCTCACCACAGGGTTCGAGCAATCAGCCCCAGCATTTT
TRBJ1-1 | 12 | . | TRBV19 | TRBD1 | CASMPQGAEAFF | TGTGCCAGTATGCCACAGGGGGCTGAAGCTTTCTTT
TRBJ1-4 | 13 | once | TRBV4-2 | . | CASSRQNNEKLFF | TGTGCCAGCAGCCGGCAGAATAATGAAAAACTGTTTTTT
TRBJ2-7 | 13 | . | TRBV7-9 | . | CASSSTASYEQYF | TGTGCCAGCAGCTCGACAGCATCCTACGAGCAGTACTTC
TRBJ2-1 | 16 | . | TRBV28 | TRBD2 | CASRMTSGTIYNEQFF | TGTGCCAGCAGAATGACTAGCGGGACAATCTACAATGAGCAGTTCTTC
TRBJ2-1 | 12 | . | TRBV2 | . | CASRETGAEQFF | TGTGCCAGCAGGGAAACGGGGGCTGAGCAGTTCTTC
TRBJ1-2 | 12 | . | TRBV2 | . | CASRTDRYGYTF | TGTGCCAGCAGGACGGATAGGTATGGCTACACCTTC
TRBJ2-5 | 17 | . | TRBV28 | . | CASSSQVYPAAQETQYF | TGTGCCAGCAGTTCCCAAGTCTATCCCGCAGCGCAAGAGACCCAGTACTTC
TRBJ2-3 | 18 | once | TRBV7-2 | TRBD2 | CASSLDLAGGPATDTQYF | TGTGCCAGCAGCTTAGATCTAGCGGGAGGCCCAGCGACAGATACGCAGTATTTT
TRBJ2-2 | 12 | . | TRBV2 | . | CASTRNTGELFF | TGTGCCAGCACTCGGAACACCGGGGAGCTGTTTTTT
TRBJ1-5 | 16 | once | TRBV4-1 | . | CASSQEGGRDNQPQHF | TGCGCCAGCAGCCAAGAAGGGGGTAGGGACAATCAGCCCCAGCATTTT
TRBJ2-7 | 14 | once | TRBV5-1 | TRBD2 | CASSLELAGYEQYF | TGCGCCAGCAGCTTGGAGTTAGCGGGGTACGAGCAGTACTTC
TRBJ2-1 | 15 | . | TRBV7-2 | . | CASSFPSRGYNEQFF | TGTGCCAGCAGCTTTCCTAGCCGAGGTTACAATGAGCAGTTCTTC
TRBJ2-6 | 15 | . | TRBV7-2 | . | CASSGFNPGANVLTF | TGTGCCAGCAGCGGGTTTAACCCTGGGGCCAACGTCCTGACTTTC
TRBJ1-4 | 13 | . | TRBV7-2 | . | CASRHQRGEKLFF | TGTGCCAGCAGACACCAAAGGGGTGAAAAACTGTTTTTT